This T cell receptor beta chain was captured in a study of cytomegalovirus exposure and HLA in healthy donors. Details on this clone: The target antigen is unknown.

Trimming at V came to 2 bases and at J to 3 bases, leaving 4 bases not matched to a gene. Looked up from germline, CDR1 is MNHEY and CDR2 is SMNVEV (reference sequence). This CDR3 spans 15 amino acids. Findings of the study overall: Association of approximately 18,000 TCR beta sequences with HLA alleles was found at 0.05 false discovery rate in a later analysis. Being productive about 87% or about 30% of the time was typical of most TCR beta V segments in an earlier analysis.

13 Jbeta primers and 60 Vbeta primers were used for the PCR. As processed by the authors: The authors later counted 75 million to 90 million unique TCR beta chains, some 11 million of them shared. Profiling relied on immunoSEQ multiplex PCR, and the TCRdb table lists in-frame clones only, not all of them. V, J and clone size are taken as reported in that table, and D and trimming were inferred from the DNA itself. Found here are some 180,000 clones, 60% to 85% of them singletons; the top ten hold 1.5% to 2%. The J gene is TRBJ2-7, the V gene TRBV27; 10 bases are a match to TRBD2. This sequence was found in a man in his late teens or twenties in good health and CMV-seronegative. The specimen was PBMCs. The CDR3 loop is CASSLVLAGVYEQYF. The DNA of the CDR3 is TGTGCCAGCAGTTTAGTCCTAGCGGGAGTCTACGAGCAGTACTTC.